This T cell receptor beta chain was sequenced in a study of cytomegalovirus exposure and HLA in healthy donors. The study's findings and limits: Researchers reported that a few CMV-associated chains were confirmed in vitro as CMV antigen-specific. Previously analyzed data showed that most TCR beta V segments were productive at a frequency of about 87% or about 30%.

In regard to this clone: Its antigen is unknown.

PCR was performed using 60 Vbeta and 13 Jbeta primers. Authors' processing steps: It was a later analysis that counted 79 million or so unique TCR beta chains, of which around 11 million were shared. Assay: immunoSEQ multiplex PCR; the TCRdb copy retains only in-frame clones and omits some. V, J and clone size are taken as reported in that table, and D and trimming were inferred from the DNA itself. This table lists about 70,000 clones. This CDR3 spans 14 amino acids. Unmatched junction bases numbered 7, after V lost 4 bases and J lost 3 bases. CDR1 SGDLS and CDR2 YYNGEE come from the germline V gene.

The material sequenced was PBMCs. The receptor comes from a woman aged 25 to 39 in good health and CMV-seronegative. This chain joins TRBV9 and TRBJ2-7; 7 bases map to TRBD1. The chain's CDR3 is CASSPQGLGYEQYF. Here the CDR3 DNA reads TGTGCCAGCAGCCCACAGGGGTTAGGCTACGAGCAGTACTTC.